This T cell receptor beta chain was captured by sequencing in a study of cytomegalovirus exposure and HLA in healthy donors. On this clone itself: The antigen is not known.

Primers included in the PCR were 60 Vbeta and 13 Jbeta primers. Clones were sequenced by immunoSEQ multiplex PCR, and TCRdb holds only the in-frame ones, with some missing. This repertoire shows some 140,000 clones, around 80% found once; its top ten account for 4.5% to 5%. CDR3 length: 13 amino acids. Per the germline V gene, CDR1 is SQVTM and CDR2 is ANQGSEA. V was shortened by 4 bases and J by 0 bases, with 7 bases between the two germline ends. Broader study findings: V- and J-gene trimming of TCR beta was linked (in a later analysis) to a missense DCLRE1C variant. Previous analysis showed most TCR beta V segments were productive about 87% or about 30% of the time. Reportedly, fewer N-insertions than the approximately 700-donor mean appeared in an Asian-associated ancestry cluster in a later analysis.

Sequencing input: PBMCs. This TCR was recovered from a man between 25 and 39 years old in good health. The rearrangement uses TRBV29-1 and TRBJ2-1; perhaps TRBD2 as D (5 bases). The CDR3 nucleotides are TGCAGCGTTGTCACTAGCTCCTACAATGAGCAGTTCTTC. Translation: CSVVTSSYNEQFF.